The 10 T cell receptor beta chains given below trace back to one sample, sequenced in a study of cytomegalovirus exposure and HLA in healthy donors. PCR employed 60 Vbeta and 13 Jbeta primers. The data were produced by immunoSEQ multiplex PCR, yet TCRdb's version contains in-frame clones alone and is incomplete. The profile shows approximately 180,000 clones, approximately 72% of them singletons. The sample comprised PBMCs. These receptors came from a human donor in good health.

Worth noting for this clone: Germline is not matched at one junction end, which may reflect a read error. The chain combines TRBV6-1 with TRBJ1-1; tentatively, D is TRBD1 (6 bases). The CDR3 spans 13 residues. CDR1 MNHNS and CDR2 SASEGT come from the germline V gene. The CDR3 region is CASSEGAGAEAFF. CDR3 DNA sequence: TGTGCCAGCAGCGAAGGAGCAGGGGCTGAAGCTTTCTTT.

The rearrangement links TRBV6-6 to TRBJ1-1, with no clear D. V lost 10 bases, J lost 7 bases, and 22 bases lay in between. The germline gives CDR1 MNHNY, CDR2 SVGAGI (reference sequence). This CDR3 has 14 residues. The CDR3 DNA is TGTGCCACCGCGCCCACGGTTGAGGAGGGTGAAGCTTTCTTT. Its translation: CATAPTVEEGEAFF.

The rearrangement joins TRBV6-5 to TRBJ1-4; D may be TRBD1 (6 bases). V was trimmed by 7 bases and J by 1 base, leaving 10 bases between them. Germline CDR1 reads MNHEY; CDR2 reads SVGAGI. CDR3 length: 14 amino acids. The CDR3 DNA is TGTGCCAGCAAGCCAGGGGTAACTAATGAAAAACTGTTTTTT. This codes for CASKPGVTNEKLFF.

The V call is TRBV10-3, the J call TRBJ1-2; no clear D. Germline V gene lookup returns CDR1 ENHRY and CDR2 SYGVKD. The CDR3 extends over 13 amino acids. V was trimmed by 4 bases and J by 3 bases, leaving 9 bases between them. This chain's CDR3 is CAISGYGDYGYTF. CDR3 DNA sequence: TGTGCCATCAGTGGGTATGGAGACTATGGCTACACCTTC.

The sample holds one count of this clone. The gene calls are TRBV7-2 and TRBJ1-1, with 10 bases lining up with TRBD1. The CDR3 totals 16 residues. V was clipped by 4 bases and J by 3 bases; unmatched bases: 8. Germline V lookup: CDR1 SGHTA, CDR2 FQGNSA. The CDR3 DNA sequence: TGTGCCAGCAGCTCAATACGGACAGGGGGGGACACTGAAGCTTTCTTT. It encodes CASSSIRTGGDTEAFF.

The rearrangement uses TRBV19 and TRBJ2-1; 10 bases line up with TRBD1. V was clipped by 6 bases and J by 2 bases; unmatched bases: 7. Germline CDR1 reads LNHDA; CDR2 reads SQIVND (reference sequence). The CDR3 contains 16 residues. Here the CDR3 reads CASSQRDRGTYNEQFF. CDR3 nucleotides: TGTGCCAGTAGCCAAAGGGACAGGGGTACCTACAATGAGCAGTTCTTC.

This clone came up once. The rearrangement joins TRBV5-6 to TRBJ1-6; D unclear. Per germline, CDR1 SGHDT and CDR2 YYEEEE. The CDR3 extends over 13 amino acids. Trimming shortened V by 0 bases and J by 7 bases, and 5 bases separated the two germline ends. The CDR3 DNA is TGTGCCAGCAGCTTGGGGCCGAATTCACCCCTCCACTTT. Protein sequence: CASSLGPNSPLHF.

This clone was detected only once. This sequence joins TRBV9 and TRBJ1-1; TRBD1 agrees at 7 bases. Germline trimming cut 6 bases from V and 1 base from J; bases unmatched to any gene: 6. CDR3 length: 14 amino acids. Per the germline V gene, CDR1 is SGDLS and CDR2 is YYNGEE. The CDR3 nucleotides read TGTGCCAGCAACAGGGGCCGGCAGAACACTGAAGCTTTCTTT. Its translation: CASNRGRQNTEAFF.

The chain carries TRBV5-1 and TRBJ1-6, with 7 bases fitting TRBD1. Germline V gene data show CDR1 as SGHRS and CDR2 as YFSETQ. The CDR3 spans 16 residues. V dropped 0 bases and J dropped 10; count of bases not matched to a gene: 10. CDR3 nucleotide sequence: TGCGCCAGCAGCTTGGGGGCAGGGGGGATGGAATCACCCCTCCACTTT. Residues: CASSLGAGGMESPLHF.

The chain uses TRBV4-3 and TRBJ2-5, with 7 bases that match TRBD1. CDR1 is LGHNA and CDR2 is YSLEER in the germline V gene. The CDR3 runs 13 residues. V shed 6 bases and J 4 bases; nucleotides not matched to a gene: 5. CDR3 in amino acids: CASSRQGGETQYF. CDR3 DNA sequence: TGCGCCAGCAGTAGACAGGGTGGAGAGACCCAGTACTTC.